Here is one TCR beta chain with its context. Antigen specificity is unknown. The primer mix had 60 Vbeta and 13 Jbeta primers. Profiled with immunoSEQ multiplex PCR; TCRdb holds only in-frame clones, not every one. The sample lists 120,000 or so clones; around 65% were seen once. This sample was taken from a study of cytomegalovirus exposure and HLA in healthy donors. Points from the study as a whole: Later analysis reportedly placed an Asian-associated ancestry cluster below the approximately 730-donor mean in N-insertions.

V trimming: 7 bases; J trimming: 10 bases; junction bases outside the gene matches: 10. Per germline, CDR1 MDHEN and CDR2 SYDVKM. This CDR3 contains 14 residues. The V call is TRBV28, the J call TRBJ1-4; 9 bases agree with TRBD1. Sequencing was performed on PBMCs. The TCR was taken from a man between 18 and 29 years old in good health and CMV-seronegative. The CDR3 bases are TGTGCCAGCACCCCTGGGACAGGGCGTGGAAAACTGTTTTTT. Translated, it gives CASTPGTGRGKLFF.